This entry lists 11 T cell receptor beta chains sequenced from one sample in a study of blood T cell repertoires in COVID-19 (dated by TCRdb to 2020 to 2022). The method was the immunoSEQ multiplex PCR assay. The table was pulled from immuneACCESS by TCRdb, which kept in-frame rearrangements only. Such tables lose some clones; where checked, under half of the loss comes from unresolved V genes, and the rest has no known cause. For this sample there are over 200,000 clones; 75% to 90% appear just once. The top ten clones comprise approximately 5.4% of the sample. Sequenced: peripheral blood. The source of these receptors is a human donor in a cohort sampled during active COVID-19.

The chain joins TRBV7-3 to TRBJ2-1; D is unclear. From germline, CDR1 is SGHTA and CDR2 FQGTGA. Between the trimmed V and J ends, which lost 5 bases and 5 bases, there was a span of 22 bases. This CDR3 has 17 amino acids. Here the CDR3 reads CASSATGSPIKNNEQFF. CDR3 bases: TGTGCCAGCAGCGCAACGGGTTCTCCCATCAAGAACAATGAGCAGTTCTTC.

In this sample, this clone turned up once. V is TRBV28 and J is TRBJ2-7; 11 bases match TRBD2. V lost 3 bases, J lost 2 bases, and 3 bases stayed unmatched. Germline CDR1 is MDHEN and CDR2 is SYDVKM. There are 15 residues in the CDR3. CDR3 protein: CASSFGLAGPYEQYF. In nucleotides, the CDR3 is TGTGCCAGCAGTTTCGGACTAGCGGGTCCCTACGAGCAGTACTTC. Filled out from reference TRBV28 and TRBJ2-7, the complete variable domain reads DVKVTQSSRYLVKRTGEKVFLECVQDMDHENMFWYRQDPGLGLRLIYFSYDVKMKEKGDIPEGYSVSREKKERFSLILESASTNQTSMYLCASSFGLAGPYEQYFGPGTRLTVT.

This clone appeared a single time. The gene calls are TRBV30 and TRBJ2-1, with D possibly TRBD2 on 6 matching bases. Germline loops: CDR1 GTSNPN, CDR2 SVGIG (reference sequence). V gave up 5 bases and J gave up 2 bases, with 16 bases separating them. The CDR3 length is 15 residues. CDR3 region: CAWGSGGGTYNEQFF. DNA of the CDR3: TGTGCCTGGGGATCGGGTGGAGGGACCTACAATGAGCAGTTCTTC.

The chain couples TRBV5-6 to TRBJ2-1; perhaps TRBD2 as D (6 bases). The CDR3 loop spans 16 amino acids. CDR1 and CDR2 (germline): SGHDT, YYEEEE. The V and J ends lost 4 bases and 3 bases respectively, with 17 bases between them. The CDR3 sequence is CASSPRGRTRYNEQFF. CDR3 nucleotide sequence: TGTGCCAGCAGCCCGCGGGGCAGGACCCGCTACAATGAGCAGTTCTTC.

This sequence joins TRBV3-1 (or the pseudogene TRBV3-2) and TRBJ2-7, with TRBD2 matching 9 bases. CDR1 is LGHDT, CDR2 YNNKEL, per germline (reference sequence). With V trimmed by 4 bases and J by 4 bases, 14 bases remained unmatched. The CDR3 consists of 17 residues. Here the CDR3 DNA reads TGTGCCAGCAGCCCCTCACTGGGGCGCGGGAGGGCATACGAGCAGTACTTC. Protein: CASSPSLGRGRAYEQYF.

The V and J genes are TRBV19 and TRBJ2-7; D might be TRBD2 (6 bases). CDR1 is LNHDA and CDR2 is SQIVND in the germline V gene (reference sequence). V was pared by 1 base and J by 1 base, with 11 bases between. The CDR3 has 15 amino acids. Here the CDR3 reads CASSIVAGLSYEQYF. CDR3 in DNA: TGTGCCAGTAGTATAGTGGCGGGACTGTCCTACGAGCAGTACTTC. Based on the CDR3 plus reference TRBV19 and TRBJ2-7, the full variable domain is DGGITQSPKYLFRKEGQNVTLSCEQNLNHDAMYWYRQDPGQGLRLIYYSQIVNDFQKGDIAEGYSVSREKKESFPLTVTSAQKNPTAFYLCASSIVAGLSYEQYFGPGTRLTVT.

The rearrangement joins TRBV15 to TRBJ1-1; 8 bases match TRBD1. CDR3 length: 15 residues. Germline V CDR1 and CDR2: LNHNV, YYDKDF (reference sequence). The trim removed 5 bases at V and 4 bases at J, leaving 9 bases unmatched. CDR3 nucleotides: TGTGCCACCAGCTCCCGGACAGGGCGCGCCACTGAAGCTTTCTTT. As protein: CATSSRTGRATEAFF.

The V and J genes are TRBV27 and TRBJ2-7; D remains unclear. Trimming stripped 5 bases from V and 3 bases from J, with 5 bases between. The CDR3 covers 11 residues. The germline CDR1 and CDR2 sequences are MNHEY and SMNVEV (reference sequence). The CDR3 reads CASSPYYEQYF. In nucleotides, the CDR3 is TGTGCCAGCAGTCCGTACTACGAGCAGTACTTC.

J is TRBJ1-5 and V is TRBV24-1; TRBD1 matches 8 bases. V was pared by 3 bases and J by 7 bases, with 4 bases of the junction left unmatched. The CDR3 contains 14 residues. Germline loops: CDR1 KGHDR, CDR2 SFDVKD. The CDR3 loop is CATSDAGGSQPQHF. CDR3 sequence (DNA): TGTGCCACCAGTGATGCAGGGGGCAGCCAGCCCCAGCATTTT.

The rearrangement links TRBV6-2 or TRBV6-3 to TRBJ1-1; the D is unclear. The CDR3 has 19 amino acids. The germline gives CDR1 MNHEY, CDR2 SVGEGT. V lost 0 bases to trimming and J lost 2 bases, with 22 bases between them. This CDR3 is CASSYSPGGATQFNTEAFF. The CDR3 nucleotides read TGTGCCAGCAGTTACTCTCCTGGAGGAGCCACGCAATTCAACACTGAAGCTTTCTTT.

The CDR3 spells CATSRQDKGYEQYF. Written as DNA, the CDR3 is TGCGCCACCTCGCGACAGGACAAAGGCTACGAGCAGTACTTC. This rearrangement joins TRBV5-1 to TRBJ2-7; D might be TRBD1 (6 bases). CDR3 size: 14 residues. Germline-derived CDR1 and CDR2 are SGHRS and YFSETQ. Trimming shortened V by 9 bases and J by 3 bases, and 19 bases separated the two germline ends.